This TCR beta chain comes out of a study of T cell repertoires in cytomegalovirus infection. Germline V gene sequence: CDR1 MGHRA, CDR2 YSYEKL. V lost 1 base and J lost 3, with 12 bases in between. There are 15 residues in the CDR3. TCRdb re-derived calls from the reads in MiXCR, one entry per CDR3 protein. The table has approximately 910,000 distinct CDR3 sequences, approximately 31% seen once. To note about this clonotype: Antigen unknown.

This chain links TRBV4-1 with TRBJ2-5, with D perhaps TRBD1 (7 bases). The source was cultured CD8+ T cells from PBMCs, collected from culture after CMV antigen stimulation. The origin of this receptor is a human donor in good health (CMV status not recorded). Some clones in this sample may be carry-over from other donors' samples. CDR3 sequence: CASSQGGTAEETQYF. CDR3 DNA sequence: TGCGCCAGCAGCCAAGGCGGGACAGCCGAAGAGACCCAGTACTTC.